This T cell receptor (beta chain) was sequenced during a study of CD4 T cells in relation to SARS-CoV-2 and coronaviruses. General study findings and limits: Compared with monoreactive clones, crossreactive clones showed significantly weaker SARS-CoV-2 expansion. In roughly 65% of donors, memory CD4+ clonotypes crossrecognized SARS-CoV-2 and at least one common cold coronavirus spike.

Data came from immunoSEQ multiplex PCR; TCRdb stores just in-frame clones and leaves some out. The sample consists of about 64,000 clones, 94% of them appearing once. CD4+ T cells from unexposed donors were obtained before the COVID-19 pandemic (2011-2018). Naive and memory CD4+ T cells were separated from cryopreserved PBMCs. In regard to this clone: The antigen is not known.

The CDR3 consists of 17 residues. CDR1 is SGHDT, CDR2 YYEEEE, per germline. V was trimmed by 6 bases and J by 0 bases, leaving 18 bases between them. The source of this sequence is a human donor in good health. This rearrangement joins TRBV5-6 to TRBJ2-2; a possible D gene is TRBD2 (6 bases). What was sequenced was naive CD4+ T cells from PBMCs. The subset was: naive CD4+ T cells isolated by negative enrichment. DNA of the CDR3: TGTGCCAGCAAGGGGTTAGCGGAGTTCGCGAACACCGGGGAGCTGTTTTTT. Residues: CASKGLAEFANTGELFF.